A single sample is the source of the 31 T cell receptor beta chains below, sequenced in a study of blood T cell repertoires in COVID-19. Produced via immunoSEQ multiplex PCR; TCRdb's table is partial and in-frame only. Of approximately 290,000 clones listed, roughly 84% were seen once; the top ten hold 0.87%. Specimen: peripheral blood. The origin of the receptors is a human donor with COVID-19, enrolled during active disease. The donor label of this sample is uncertain.

CDR3 in amino acids: CASSLRQAENSPLHF. The CDR3 DNA follows: TGTGCCAGCAGCCTGCGACAGGCCGAGAATTCACCCCTCCACTTT. The V gene is TRBV9, the J gene TRBJ1-6; a possible D gene is TRBD1 (6 bases). CDR1 and CDR2 (germline): SGDLS, YYNGEE. The germline V and J ends were trimmed by 4 bases and 7 bases, with 15 bases remaining between them. The length of the CDR3 is 15 residues.

J is TRBJ1-1 and V is TRBV9, with TRBD1 as a possible D gene (5 bases). V was shortened by 4 bases and J by 3 bases, with 13 bases between the two germline ends. Germline values: CDR1 SGDLS, CDR2 YYNGEE. The CDR3 has 14 amino acids. CDR3 protein: CASSQRGWDTEAFF. The CDR3 nucleotides read TGTGCCAGCAGCCAAAGGGGTTGGGACACTGAAGCTTTCTTT. Filled out from reference TRBV9 and TRBJ1-1, the complete variable domain reads DSGVTQTPKHLITATGQRVTLRCSPRSGDLSVYWYQQSLDQGLQFLIQYYNGEERAKGNILERFSAQQFPDLHSELNLSSLELGDSALYFCASSQRGWDTEAFFGQGTRLTVV.

V usage is TRBV4-1 and J usage is TRBJ1-4; no firm D call. The CDR3 is 15 amino acids. V gave up 0 bases and J gave up 11 bases, with 16 bases separating them. In germline, CDR1 is MGHRA, CDR2 YSYEKL. The CDR3 region has the DNA TGCGCCAGCAGCCAAGAATGGGCCCAAACGGGGAAACTGTTTTTT. As protein: CASSQEWAQTGKLFF.

The J gene is TRBJ1-2, the V gene TRBV5-1; TRBD1 might be the D (5 bases). The CDR3 totals 13 residues. Germline V CDR1 and CDR2: SGHRS, YFSETQ. Trimming pared 5 bases from V and 8 bases from J, leaving 16 bases between. CDR3 nucleotides: TGCGCCAGCAGTACAGGCTCTTTCGTCGGCTACACCTTC. Amino acid sequence: CASSTGSFVGYTF.

This chain links TRBV6-6 with TRBJ2-5; TRBD2 agrees at 10 bases. The germline CDR1 and CDR2 sequences are MNHNY and SVGAGI (reference sequence). This CDR3 contains 15 residues. With V trimmed by 2 bases and J by 2 bases, 2 bases remained unmatched. CDR3 coding DNA: TGTGCCAGCAGTTACGGAGCGGGAGGGCAAGAGACCCAGTACTTC. It translates to CASSYGAGGQETQYF.

This chain joins TRBV30 and TRBJ2-5; tentative D call: TRBD1 (5 bases). The V gene lost 0 bases and the J gene lost 4 bases, with 9 bases spanning the gap. Germline CDR1 reads GTSNPN; CDR2 reads SVGIG (reference sequence). The CDR3 runs to 13 residues. Here the CDR3 DNA reads TGTGCCTGGAGTGTAAGGGGCCTAGAGACCCAGTACTTC. This codes for CAWSVRGLETQYF.

The rearrangement uses TRBV6-2 or TRBV6-3 and TRBJ2-1, with D unresolved. The CDR3 length is 13 residues. V lost 6 bases, J lost 4 bases, and 10 bases lay in between. Per the germline V gene, CDR1 is MNHEY and CDR2 is SVGEGT. CDR3 sequence reads: CASSLTFYNEQFF. The DNA for the CDR3 is TGTGCCAGCAGCCTCACTTTTTACAATGAGCAGTTCTTC.

The rearrangement joins TRBV7-3 to TRBJ2-5; 10 nucleotides match TRBD2. Germline assignment: CDR1 SGHTA and CDR2 FQGTGA. V was pared by 5 bases and J by 8 bases, with 11 bases of the junction left unmatched. CDR3 size: 15 residues. The CDR3 spells CASSPTGLAVDTQYF. CDR3 bases: TGTGCCAGCAGCCCAACTGGACTAGCGGTAGATACCCAGTACTTC.

This rearrangement joins TRBV6-5 to TRBJ2-7, with D perhaps TRBD1 (5 bases). CDR3 size: 13 residues. The germline gives CDR1 MNHEY, CDR2 SVGAGI. The ends were cut back, 6 bases at V and 6 bases at J, with 15 bases in the middle. Written as DNA, the CDR3 is TGTGCCAGCAGGAGAGACAGCGTCGGCGAGCAGTACTTC. Protein product: CASRRDSVGEQYF.

This chain uses TRBV4-3 with TRBJ2-1; TRBD1 agrees at 9 bases. The CDR3 is made up of 16 amino acids. The V gene end was trimmed by 5 bases and the J gene end by 9 bases; junction bases not matched to a gene: 14. CDR1 and CDR2 from the germline V gene are LGHNA and YSLEER. Here the CDR3 DNA reads TGCGCCAGCAGCGAAAGAAGAATACAGGGGGCAACTGAGCAGTTCTTC. This gives the protein CASSERRIQGATEQFF.

The CDR3 reads CASSEDRASAQHF. Written as DNA, the CDR3 is TGTGCCAGCAGTGAGGACAGGGCCTCAGCCCAGCATTTT. This chain joins TRBV25-1 and TRBJ1-5; 8 bases line up with TRBD1. Trimming removed 3 bases from V and 11 bases from J; junction bases left unmatched: 6. The CDR3 spans 13 residues. Germline V gives CDR1 MGHDK, CDR2 SYGVNS.

The CDR3, as DNA: TGTGCCAGCACCCCAGAAGGAGGGCAGGGAGGCTCTGGAAACACCATATATTTT. Protein: CASTPEGGQGGSGNTIYF. J is TRBJ1-3 and V is TRBV7-2; TRBD1 might be the D (5 bases). V shed 7 bases and J shed 0 bases, with 22 bases lying between them. The CDR3 sequence is 18 residues long. Germline V lookup: CDR1 SGHTA, CDR2 FQGNSA.

The rearrangement joins TRBV5-1 to TRBJ1-1; maybe TRBD1 (6 bases). Trimming cost V 0 bases and J 7 bases, with 10 bases left between them. The CDR3 is 13 residues long. Germline CDR1 SGHRS, CDR2 YFSETQ. CDR3 bases: TGCGCCAGCAGCTTGGGAGGGGGAGATGAAGCTTTCTTT. This translates into CASSLGGGDEAFF.

V usage is TRBV6-5 and J usage is TRBJ1-5, with a possible D match to TRBD1 (5 bases). Trimming took off 5 bases at V and 3 bases at J, with 8 bases between the two ends. CDR3 length equals 13 residues. Germline assignment: CDR1 MNHEY and CDR2 SVGAGI. CDR3 in amino acids: CASSRQHNQPQHF. The CDR3 nucleotides read TGTGCCAGCAGTCGACAGCACAATCAGCCCCAGCATTTT.

The V gene is TRBV2, the J gene TRBJ2-7, with unresolved D. This CDR3 comprises 14 residues. Deletions cut 10 bases from V and 3 bases from J, with 19 bases between. The germline V gene has CDR1 SNHLY and CDR2 FYNNEI. The CDR3 DNA reads as TGTGCCACCAGCTATACAGTGACCAGCTACGAGCAGTACTTC. It encodes CATSYTVTSYEQYF.

V is TRBV9 and J is TRBJ2-1, with 9 bases that match TRBD2. The CDR3 totals 17 residues. Germline V lookup: CDR1 SGDLS, CDR2 YYNGEE. The junction had 15 bases not matched to a gene; V was cut back by 3 bases and J by 8 bases. Here the CDR3 reads CASSAEHRGTSFHEQFF. CDR3 sequence (DNA): TGTGCCAGCAGCGCCGAGCACCGCGGGACTAGCTTCCATGAGCAGTTCTTC.

This sequence joins TRBV4-2 and TRBJ2-2; the match to TRBD1 covers 10 bases. The germline gives CDR1 LGHNA, CDR2 YNFKEQ. This CDR3 comprises 16 residues. J was trimmed by 2 bases and V by 4 bases; bases with no gene match: 4. CDR3 DNA: TGTGCCAGCAGCCCATGGGACAGGGGAAACACCGGGGAGCTGTTTTTT. Its protein product is CASSPWDRGNTGELFF.

The rearrangement joins TRBV21-1 to TRBJ2-7; whether TRBD2, the table's D call, matches the DNA was not checked. TRBV21-1 is designated a pseudogene. The CDR3 spans 13 residues. CDR3 protein: CASSKPCSYEQYF. The CDR3 DNA reads as TGTGCCAGCAGCAAACCTTGCTCCTACGAGCAGTACTTC.

This rearrangement joins TRBV5-6 to TRBJ2-5, with D possibly TRBD2 on 6 matching bases. CDR3 length: 17 residues. Germline CDR1 reads SGHDT; CDR2 reads YYEEEE. V was cut by 4 bases and J by 4 bases, with 23 bases left in between. The CDR3 DNA reads as TGTGCCAGCAGCCGATACTGGGCGTTGGAGGGCGGAGAGACCCAGTACTTC. Translating gives CASSRYWALEGGETQYF.

The chain carries TRBV5-5 and TRBJ2-4, with D maybe TRBD1 (6 bases). V was pared by 4 bases and J by 8 bases, with 22 bases between. Germline V lookup: CDR1 SGHKS, CDR2 YYEKEE (reference sequence). The CDR3 is 16 residues long. CDR3 nucleotide sequence: TGTGCCAGCAGCCCTTCTTTAGACAGGTCGGTGGACATTCAGTACTTC. Residues: CASSPSLDRSVDIQYF.

The chain couples TRBV9 to TRBJ1-2; D may be TRBD1 (5 bases). Germline V gene data show CDR1 as SGDLS and CDR2 as YYNGEE. V lost 0 bases and J 8 bases, leaving 20 bases between the germline ends. The CDR3 is 16 residues long. CDR3 sequence reads: CASSVEGTPGIKGYTF. CDR3 in DNA: TGTGCCAGCAGCGTAGAGGGGACTCCGGGCATTAAGGGCTACACCTTC.

V usage is TRBV29-1 and J usage is TRBJ1-4, with a tentative D call TRBD1 (5 bases). The CDR3 sequence is 12 residues long. Germline assignment: CDR1 SQVTM and CDR2 ANQGSEA. With 7 bases removed from V and 10 bases from J, the gap between germline ends came to 16 bases. The chain's CDR3 is CSAGTPRAKLFF. In DNA, the CDR3 is TGCAGCGCCGGGACTCCAAGGGCAAAACTGTTTTTT.

The chain employs TRBV27 and TRBJ1-5; D perhaps matches TRBD1 (5 bases). This CDR3 comprises 13 residues. The germline V gene has CDR1 MNHEY and CDR2 SMNVEV (reference sequence). Deletions cut 5 bases from V and 3 bases from J, with 8 bases between. CDR3 in DNA: TGTGCCAGCAGTAGACAGTACAATCAGCCCCAGCATTTT. It yields the protein CASSRQYNQPQHF.

The V and J genes are TRBV30 and TRBJ1-4, with D tentatively TRBD1 (5 bases). The germline V gene has CDR1 GTSNPN and CDR2 SVGIG (reference sequence). This CDR3 spans 13 amino acids. Trimming took 2 bases from V and 4 from J, leaving 8 bases between them. The CDR3 region is CAWSTGGNEKLFF. The CDR3 DNA follows: TGTGCCTGGAGTACCGGGGGTAATGAAAAACTGTTTTTT.

This sequence joins TRBV5-1 and TRBJ1-3; D is ambiguous. Trimming left V 7 bases short and J 0 bases short, with 11 bases between. In germline, CDR1 is SGHRS, CDR2 YFSETQ. There are 14 residues in the CDR3. The CDR3 region has the DNA TGCGCCAGCTCGGACGGGAGCTCTGGAAACACCATATATTTT. It specifies CASSDGSSGNTIYF.

This clone was seen once. V is TRBV18 and J is TRBJ2-1; D is unresolved. V was trimmed by 3 bases and J by 2 bases, leaving 11 bases between them. The germline V gene encodes CDR1 KGHSH and CDR2 LQKENI. This CDR3 has 15 residues. The CDR3 protein is CASSPGLPTYNEQFF. The CDR3, as DNA: TGTGCCAGCTCACCGGGCTTGCCCACCTACAATGAGCAGTTCTTC.

This clone was recorded only once. This chain joins TRBV2 and TRBJ1-1, with TRBD1 identical over 8 bases. The CDR3 extends over 12 amino acids. Germline CDR1 reads SNHLY; CDR2 reads FYNNEI. Trimming cost V 5 bases and J 7 bases; bases outside gene matches: 3. CDR3 in amino acids: CASSQTGVEAFF. As DNA, the CDR3 is TGTGCCAGCAGTCAGACAGGGGTTGAAGCTTTCTTT. Full variable domain (missing parts from reference TRBV2 and TRBJ1-1): EPEVTQTPSHQVTQMGQEVILRCVPISNHLYFYWYRQILGQKVEFLVSFYNNEISEKSEIFDDQFSVERPDGSNFTLKIRSTKLEDSAMYFCASSQTGVEAFFGQGTRLTVV.

The chain combines TRBV5-5 with TRBJ1-2; a possible D gene is TRBD1 (5 bases). Germline assignment: CDR1 SGHKS and CDR2 YYEKEE (reference sequence). CDR3 length: 14 residues. V was trimmed by 0 bases and J by 8 bases, leaving 14 bases between them. Written as DNA, the CDR3 is TGTGCCAGCAGCTTGGTGGGGCAGGGTGAGGGCTACACCTTC. Protein product: CASSLVGQGEGYTF. Full variable domain (outside the CDR3, taken from reference TRBV5-5 and TRBJ1-2): DAGVTQSPTHLIKTRGQQVTLRCSPISGHKSVSWYQQVLGQGPQFIFQYYEKEERGRGNFPDRFSARQFPNYSSELNVNALLLGDSALYLCASSLVGQGEGYTFGSGTRLTVV.

This chain connects TRBV6-6 to TRBJ1-5; a weak D match, TRBD1 (6 bases). Looked up from germline, CDR1 is MNHNY and CDR2 is SVGAGI (reference sequence). V lost 8 bases to trimming and J lost 1 base, with 15 bases between them. This CDR3 is 15 amino acids long. Here the CDR3 DNA reads TGTGCCAGCTTCCGCGGGGGGCCGAGCAATCAGCCCCAGCATTTT. It translates to CASFRGGPSNQPQHF.

This chain joins TRBV11-3 and TRBJ2-1; 12 nucleotides line up with TRBD2. CDR1 and CDR2 (germline): SGHNT, YENEEA. V lost 5 bases, J lost 6 bases, and 8 bases stayed unmatched. The CDR3 sequence is 16 residues long. The CDR3 region is CASSPLTTSGSNEQFF. CDR3 in DNA: TGTGCCAGCAGCCCACTCACGACTAGCGGGAGCAATGAGCAGTTCTTC.

The chain has TRBV4-1 and TRBJ2-7; maybe TRBD2 (5 bases). Trimming pared 3 bases from V and 1 base from J, leaving 13 bases between. The CDR3 has 15 residues. Germline-derived CDR1 and CDR2 are MGHRA and YSYEKL. CDR3 nucleotides: TGCGCCAGCAGCCACCACCGGACGGGATCCTACGAGCAGTACTTC. Encoded protein: CASSHHRTGSYEQYF.